This T cell receptor (beta chain) was recorded in a study of T cell clones after liver transplantation. The method was immunoSEQ multiplex PCR; TCRdb's version includes in-frame clones alone and lacks a portion of them. The sample consists of 49,000 or so clones, approximately 71% of them appearing once. Per germline, CDR1 SQVTM and CDR2 ANQGSEA. This CDR3 is 14 amino acids long. V was pared by 2 bases and J by 1 base, with 11 bases between. The J gene is TRBJ1-1, the V gene TRBV29-1; D is perhaps TRBD1 (5 bases). This sample comprised CD4+ T cells from blood, obtained less than 70 months after liver transplant. The sequence was collected from a human patient who received a liver transplant. The T cells may partly be graft donor cells. The CDR3 nucleotides are TGCAGCGTTGAAAGGCGACAGAGGAACACTGAAGCTTTCTTT. This gives the protein CSVERRQRNTEAFF.